This TCR beta chain derives from a study of radiotherapy plus CTLA-4 blockade in lung cancer. Germline CDR1 is MNHEY and CDR2 is SMNVEV (reference sequence). CDR3 length: 14 amino acids. V was pared by 2 bases and J by 4 bases, with 10 bases between. TCRdb's copy holds only in-frame clones and misses some; the assay was immunoSEQ multiplex PCR. Among 50,000 to 70,000 clones listed, just over 75% were seen once. Sequencing used peripheral blood, obtained from a patient treated with radiotherapy plus ipilimumab. The clonotype was recovered from a human donor with non-small cell lung cancer who had a partial response to radiotherapy plus ipilimumab. V is TRBV27 and J is TRBJ2-3; weak D call: TRBD2 (7 bases). The DNA of the CDR3 is TGTGCCAGCAGTTTAGGGGGGGCCGCAGATACGCAGTATTTT. It yields the protein CASSLGGAADTQYF.